A selection of T cell receptor beta chains follows, all from one sample in a study of blood T cells in healthy people across ages. TCRdb independently ran MiXCR on the 5' RACE reads; one entry per CDR3 protein. The sample shows about 1.6 million distinct CDR3 sequences, almost 35% of them seen only once. The sequenced sample consisted of blood. The receptor set was obtained from a woman younger than 45 in good health. CDR3s include the opening cysteine and the closing phenylalanine or tryptophan. The D gene is left open where the match is weak. Clone size appears in some rows only: once, few, many, or a class for an expanded clone.

TRBV24-1,NA,14,TRBD1,TRBJ1-2,CATSAGGRNYGYTF,TGTGCCACCAGTGCAGGGGGACGCAACTATGGCTACACCTTC
TRBV27,once,18,TRBD1,TRBJ1-5,CASSLYGQGTSSNQPQHF,TGTGCCAGCAGTTTGTACGGACAGGGGACGTCTAGCAATCAGCCCCAGCATTTT
TRBV20-1,NA,15,TRBD2,TRBJ2-1,CSANPLAGKYNEQFF,TGCAGTGCCAATCCCTTAGCGGGGAAATACAATGAGCAGTTCTTC
TRBV19,NA,14,TRBD2,TRBJ2-5,CASSMRGSQETQYF,TGTGCCAGTAGTATGCGGGGGAGTCAAGAGACCCAGTACTTC
TRBV9,NA,14,TRBD1,TRBJ2-1,CASSGGTAYNEQFF,TGTGCCAGCAGCGGGGGGACAGCTTACAATGAGCAGTTCTTC
TRBV4-1,NA,16,NA,TRBJ2-5,CASSLWGGLTQETQYF,TGCGCCAGCAGCCTCTGGGGGGGGCTAACCCAAGAGACCCAGTACTTC
TRBV9,NA,15,NA,TRBJ1-2,CASSVTQAGVYGYTF,TGTGCCAGCAGCGTAACACAAGCAGGGGTCTATGGCTACACCTTC
TRBV2,NA,13,NA,TRBJ2-7,CASTRTGTNEQYF,TGTGCCAGCACTAGAACAGGGACAAACGAGCAGTACTTC
TRBV4-1,few,13,NA,TRBJ2-5,CASSHAPLETQYF,TGCGCCAGCAGCCACGCCCCCCTTGAGACCCAGTACTTC
TRBV7-2,few,12,NA,TRBJ1-5,CASSLPQGTQHF,TGTGCCAGCAGCTTGCCACAGGGCACCCAGCATTTT
TRBV6-5,NA,12,NA,TRBJ2-7,CAAQSTAYEQYF,TGTGCCGCCCAGAGCACTGCCTACGAGCAGTACTTC
TRBV20-1,NA,13,TRBD2,TRBJ2-7,CSAISGPPYEQYF,TGCAGTGCAATTAGCGGGCCTCCCTACGAGCAGTACTTC
TRBV28,NA,15,TRBD1,TRBJ2-5,CASLPQGAGEKTQYF,TGTGCCAGCTTGCCACAGGGGGCGGGTGAAAAGACCCAGTACTTC
TRBV4-1,NA,18,TRBD1,TRBJ2-5,CASSREPRWDRGRETQYF,TGCGCCAGCAGCCGAGAACCCAGATGGGACAGGGGGCGAGAGACCCAGTACTTC
TRBV2,NA,14,NA,TRBJ2-1,CASTGAQGVDEQFF,TGTGCCAGCACAGGGGCGCAAGGTGTCGATGAGCAGTTCTTC
TRBV2,NA,16,NA,TRBJ1-5,CASGPLGSPRGQPQHF,TGTGCCAGCGGCCCGTTAGGGTCCCCTCGAGGGCAGCCCCAGCATTTT
TRBV9,NA,15,TRBD1,TRBJ2-7,CASSVGGQGEYEQYF,TGTGCCAGCAGCGTGGGGGGACAGGGGGAGTACGAGCAGTACTTC
TRBV4-2,many,14,NA,TRBJ2-7,CASRHLGPGNEQYF,TGTGCCAGCAGGCACCTAGGACCGGGAAACGAGCAGTACTTC
TRBV20-1,few,10,NA,TRBJ2-3,CSPITDTQYF,TGCAGTCCTATAACAGATACGCAGTATTTT
TRBV10-3,NA,17,TRBD2,TRBJ2-3,CAISNSFSGRGTDTQYF,TGTGCCATCAGTAATTCATTTAGCGGGAGAGGCACAGATACGCAGTATTTT
TRBV29-1,many,12,NA,TRBJ2-1,CSVESDYNEQFF,TGCAGCGTTGAGTCAGATTACAATGAGCAGTTCTTC
TRBV18,NA,14,NA,TRBJ2-5,CASSRVAGQETQYF,TGTGCCAGCTCACGGGTGGCAGGGCAGGAGACCCAGTACTTC
TRBV30,NA,14,NA,TRBJ1-1,CAWSVMGGDTEAFF,TGTGCCTGGAGTGTAATGGGAGGGGACACTGAAGCTTTCTTT
TRBV4-1,NA,19,NA,TRBJ1-1,CASSPRLADTGFYNTEAFF,TGCGCCAGCAGCCCCCGCCTGGCTGACACGGGATTTTACAACACTGAAGCTTTCTTT
TRBV27,NA,13,NA,TRBJ1-1,CASRLTANTEAFF,TGTGCCAGCAGATTAACAGCGAACACTGAAGCTTTCTTT